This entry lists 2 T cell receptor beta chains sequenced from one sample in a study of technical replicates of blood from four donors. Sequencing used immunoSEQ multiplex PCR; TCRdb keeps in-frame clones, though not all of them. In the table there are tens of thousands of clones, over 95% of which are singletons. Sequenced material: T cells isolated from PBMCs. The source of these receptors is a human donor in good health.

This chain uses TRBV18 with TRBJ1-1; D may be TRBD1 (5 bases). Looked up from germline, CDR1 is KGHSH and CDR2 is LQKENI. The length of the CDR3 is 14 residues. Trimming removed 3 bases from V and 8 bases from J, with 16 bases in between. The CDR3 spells CASSPLYEDREAFF. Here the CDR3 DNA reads TGTGCCAGCTCACCCCTATATGAAGACAGAGAAGCTTTCTTT.

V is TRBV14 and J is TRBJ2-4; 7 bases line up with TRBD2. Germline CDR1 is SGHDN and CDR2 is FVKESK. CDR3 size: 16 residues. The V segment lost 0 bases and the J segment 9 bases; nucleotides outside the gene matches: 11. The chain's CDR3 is CASSQDWDYSRSIQYF. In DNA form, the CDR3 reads TGTGCCAGCAGCCAAGACTGGGACTATAGCAGGTCCATTCAGTACTTC.